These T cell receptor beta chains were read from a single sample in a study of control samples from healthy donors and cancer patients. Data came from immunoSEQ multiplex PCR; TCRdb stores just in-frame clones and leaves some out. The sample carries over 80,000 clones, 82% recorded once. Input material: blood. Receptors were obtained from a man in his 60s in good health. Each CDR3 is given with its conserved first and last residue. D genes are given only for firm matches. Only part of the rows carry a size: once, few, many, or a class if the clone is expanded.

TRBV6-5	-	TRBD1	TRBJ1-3	TGTGCCAGCAGACAGGGGTCGACTGGAAACACCATATATTTT	CASRQGSTGNTIYF
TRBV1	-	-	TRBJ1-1	TGCACCAGCAGCCAAGAAAGGAAGGACACTGAAGCTTTCTTT	CTSSQERKDTEAFF
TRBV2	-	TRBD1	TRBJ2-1	TGTGCCAGCACCATGACAGGGTGGGAGCAGTTCTTC	CASTMTGWEQFF
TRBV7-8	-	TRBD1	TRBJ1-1	TGTGCCAGCAGCCGACAGGGGGATCGGGCCACTGAAGCTTTCTTT	CASSRQGDRATEAFF
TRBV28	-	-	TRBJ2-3	TGTGCCAGCAGTTTAGTCGGGACTGCCCCCCCTGATACGCAGTATTTT	CASSLVGTAPPDTQYF
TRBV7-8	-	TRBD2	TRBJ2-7	TGTGCCAGCAGCCCCCGACTAGCTGGGGCCTACGAGCAGTACTTC	CASSPRLAGAYEQYF
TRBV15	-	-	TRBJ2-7	TGTGCCACCAGCAGAGATCAGGGGAGCTACGAGCAGTACTTC	CATSRDQGSYEQYF
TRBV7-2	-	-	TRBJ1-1	TGTGCCAGCAGCTTAAGGCAGTTCACTGAAGCTTTCTTT	CASSLRQFTEAFF
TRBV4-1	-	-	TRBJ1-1	TGCGCCAGCAGCCAAGAAGGCAGCTGGACCGATTGGAACACTGAAGCTTTCTTT	CASSQEGSWTDWNTEAFF
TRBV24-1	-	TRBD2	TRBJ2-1	TGTGCCACCAGTGAAGATAGCGGGAGGTCTTCCTACAATGAGCAGTTCTTC	CATSEDSGRSSYNEQFF
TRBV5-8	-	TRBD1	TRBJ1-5	TGTGCCAGCAGCTTGGACGCTGGGCAGGGGGGCAATCAGCCCCAGCATTTT	CASSLDAGQGGNQPQHF
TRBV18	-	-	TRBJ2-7	TGTGCCAGCTCACCGCCTAGCAGGGGGGGGAACGAGCAGTACTTC	CASSPPSRGGNEQYF
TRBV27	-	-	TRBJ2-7	TGTGCCAGCAGTTTATTCCCCGGGGCCTACGAGCAGTACTTC	CASSLFPGAYEQYF
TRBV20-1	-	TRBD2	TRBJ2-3	TGCAGTGCTAGTCAACTAGCGGATATCACAGATACGCAGTATTTT	CSASQLADITDTQYF
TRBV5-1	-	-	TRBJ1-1	TGCGCCAGCAGCTTGCCCGGCCCCTCCACTGAAGCTTTCTTT	CASSLPGPSTEAFF
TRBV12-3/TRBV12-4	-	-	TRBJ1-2	TGTGCCAGCAGCCAAGGACAGCATGGCTACACCTTC	CASSQGQHGYTF
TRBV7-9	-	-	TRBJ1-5	TGTGCCAGCAGCCCCCTCCCCAGCAGGCTGGGCAATCAGCCCCAGCATTTT	CASSPLPSRLGNQPQHF
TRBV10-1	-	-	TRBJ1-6	TGCGCCAGCAGCTCGGGACCCACCATCGGTTCACCCCTCCACTTT	CASSSGPTIGSPLHF
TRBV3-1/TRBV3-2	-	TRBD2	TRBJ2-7	TGTGCCAGCGAAGGGCTAGCGGGAGTTGAGTACTTC	CASEGLAGVEYF
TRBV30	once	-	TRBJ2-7	TGTGCCTGGAATGAAAAGGGGCCGAGCTCCTACGAGCAGTACTTC	CAWNEKGPSSYEQYF
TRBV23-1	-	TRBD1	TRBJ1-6	TGCGCCAGCAGTCAATTAGGTGACAGGGGATTCTCGAATTCACCCCTCCACTTT	CASSQLGDRGFSNSPLHF
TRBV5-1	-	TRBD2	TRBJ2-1	TGCGCCAGCAGCTTGGCCATCCTAGCGGGGGTCACTGAGCAGTTCTTC	CASSLAILAGVTEQFF
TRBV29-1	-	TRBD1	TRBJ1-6	TGCAGCGCCTGGACAGGGGGGAATTCACCCCTCCACTTT	CSAWTGGNSPLHF
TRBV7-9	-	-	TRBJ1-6	TGTGCCAGCAGCTTAGAACAGGGTAATTCACCCCTCCACTTT	CASSLEQGNSPLHF